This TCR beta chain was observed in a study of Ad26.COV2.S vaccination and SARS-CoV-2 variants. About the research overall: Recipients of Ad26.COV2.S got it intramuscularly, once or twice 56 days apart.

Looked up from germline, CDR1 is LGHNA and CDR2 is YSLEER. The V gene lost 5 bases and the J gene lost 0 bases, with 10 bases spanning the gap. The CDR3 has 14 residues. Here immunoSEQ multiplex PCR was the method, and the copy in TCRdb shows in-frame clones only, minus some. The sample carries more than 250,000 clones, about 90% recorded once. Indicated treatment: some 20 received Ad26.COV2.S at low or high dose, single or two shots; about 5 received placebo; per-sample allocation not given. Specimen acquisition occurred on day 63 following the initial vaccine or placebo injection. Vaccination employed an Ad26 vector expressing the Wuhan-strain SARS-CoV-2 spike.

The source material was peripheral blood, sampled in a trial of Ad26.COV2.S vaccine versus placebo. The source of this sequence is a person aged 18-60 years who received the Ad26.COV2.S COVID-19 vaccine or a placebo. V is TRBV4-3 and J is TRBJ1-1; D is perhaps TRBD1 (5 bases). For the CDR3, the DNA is TGCGCCAGCAGCTACGACAGCATGAACACTGAAGCTTTCTTT. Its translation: CASSYDSMNTEAFF.